The rows below give T cell receptor beta chains drawn from one sample of a study of stem cell transplantation in POMP-related autoinflammatory disease. Clones were read by immunoSEQ multiplex PCR, and TCRdb kept only the in-frame ones, dropping some. The table has 9,000 to 10,000 clones, roughly 77% seen once; the top ten hold 4.6%. The sequenced sample was CD4+ T cells from PBMCs, obtained after stem cell transplantation. The receptors shown here come from a human patient with POMP-related autoinflammation and immune dysregulation (PRAID). Some T cells may originate from the graft donor. The CDR3 runs from the conserved cysteine through the conserved F or W.

v_call	j_call	cdr3_aa
TRBV19	TRBJ1-2	CASSILSGEANYGYTF
TRBV6-5	TRBJ2-4	CATRRGARNIQYF
TRBV11-2	TRBJ1-1	CASSSDANTEAFF
TRBV6-5	TRBJ2-4	CASQGGTGERNIQYF
TRBV5-1	TRBJ2-1	CASSPGTSYYNEQFF
TRBV11-2	TRBJ2-1	CASRKRSLGGTSGNEQFF
TRBV7-9	TRBJ1-4	CASGDRGGEKLFF
TRBV11-2	TRBJ1-5	CASSLGSSHQPQHF
TRBV6-5	TRBJ1-1	CASSYGGPVNTEAFF
TRBV10-3	TRBJ2-7	CAIRPSGRYEQYF
TRBV3-1/TRBV3-2	TRBJ2-2	CASSQEGSTGELFF
TRBV19	TRBJ2-1	CASSIPRGQLLHNEQFF
TRBV19	TRBJ2-1	CASSGTGIDNEQFF
TRBV30	TRBJ2-3	CACTLSTDTQYF
TRBV11-2	TRBJ2-1	CASSGRRGEQFF
TRBV7-2	TRBJ2-7	CASSLGGGRTYEQYF
TRBV19	TRBJ2-3	CASSKEGALDTQYF
TRBV5-8	TRBJ2-5	CASSPRDWFTETQYF
TRBV14	TRBJ2-7	CASSRDRTSYEQYF
TRBV6-6	TRBJ1-4	CASTTRGFANEKLFF
TRBV5-4	TRBJ1-4	CASSIAGHTPGKLFF
TRBV30	TRBJ1-5	CAWSVGNQPQHF
TRBV19	TRBJ2-1	CASSIGALAYNEQFF
TRBV7-6	TRBJ2-1	CASSLVALAGGYEQFF
TRBV20-1	TRBJ1-2	CSASVSGVEGYTF
TRBV7-2	TRBJ2-7	CASSLDAYEQYF
TRBV19	TRBJ1-5	CASSTTEDSLNQPQHF
TRBV30	TRBJ1-1	CAWIVNTEAFF
TRBV7-9	TRBJ1-1	CASSLQANTEAFF
TRBV4-2	TRBJ2-7	CASSQGGRGTYEQYF
TRBV7-9	TRBJ1-6	CASSLSQGGSPLHF